The T cell receptor beta chain under discussion was sequenced for a study of cytomegalovirus exposure and HLA in healthy donors. Whole-study findings and limits: HLA-A and HLA-B allele assignments for most subjects were reportedly predicted accurately using TCR beta sequences. The classifier was said to identify cytomegalovirus status with high specificity and sensitivity.

Germline CDR1 and CDR2: MNHEY and SMNVEV (reference sequence). This CDR3 is built from 16 residues. Unmatched junction bases numbered 14, after V lost 5 bases and J lost 7 bases. Regarding this clone: Its antigen is currently unknown.

PCR primers comprised 60 Vbeta and 13 Jbeta primers. Profiling relied on immunoSEQ multiplex PCR, and the TCRdb table lists in-frame clones only, not all of them. Of 150,000 to 200,000 clones listed, around 78% are singletons. The sequenced sample consisted of PBMCs. The source of this sequence is a man aged 30 to 39 in good health and CMV-seronegative. The rearrangement joins TRBV27 to TRBJ2-7, with TRBD2 matching 10 bases. CDR3 nucleotide sequence: TGTGCCAGCAGTGCCCGCTCGCCTAGCGGGAGCGGTGAGCAGTACTTC. It codes for CASSARSPSGSGEQYF.